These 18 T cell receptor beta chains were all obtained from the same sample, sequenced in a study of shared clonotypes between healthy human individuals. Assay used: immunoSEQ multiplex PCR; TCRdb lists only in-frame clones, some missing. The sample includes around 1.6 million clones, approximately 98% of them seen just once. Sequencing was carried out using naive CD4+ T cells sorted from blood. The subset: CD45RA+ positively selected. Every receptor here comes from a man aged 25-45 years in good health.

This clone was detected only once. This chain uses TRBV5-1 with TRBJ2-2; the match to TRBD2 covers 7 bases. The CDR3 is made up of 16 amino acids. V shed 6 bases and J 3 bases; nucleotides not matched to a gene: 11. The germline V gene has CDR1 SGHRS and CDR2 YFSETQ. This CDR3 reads CASTPPPAGYTGELFF. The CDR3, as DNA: TGCGCCAGCACCCCCCCGCCAGCGGGGTACACCGGGGAGCTGTTTTTT.

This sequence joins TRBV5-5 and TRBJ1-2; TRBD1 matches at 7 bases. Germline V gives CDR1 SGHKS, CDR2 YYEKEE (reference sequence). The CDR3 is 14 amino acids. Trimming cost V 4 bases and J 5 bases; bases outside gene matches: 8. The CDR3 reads CASSRQGPPYGYTF. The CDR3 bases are TGTGCCAGCAGCCGACAGGGTCCCCCGTATGGCTACACCTTC.

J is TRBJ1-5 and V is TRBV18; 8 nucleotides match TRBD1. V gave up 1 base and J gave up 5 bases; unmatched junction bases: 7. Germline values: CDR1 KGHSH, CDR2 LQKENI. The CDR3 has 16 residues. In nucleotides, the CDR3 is TGTGCCAGCTCACCACTCGGCCAGGGGGCTGATCAGCCCCAGCATTTT. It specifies CASSPLGQGADQPQHF.

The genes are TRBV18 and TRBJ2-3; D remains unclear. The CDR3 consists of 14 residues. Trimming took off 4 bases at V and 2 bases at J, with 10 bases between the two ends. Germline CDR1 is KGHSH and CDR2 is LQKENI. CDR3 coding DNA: TGTGCCAGCTCACTCCTAGGGATCACAGATACGCAGTATTTT. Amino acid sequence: CASSLLGITDTQYF.

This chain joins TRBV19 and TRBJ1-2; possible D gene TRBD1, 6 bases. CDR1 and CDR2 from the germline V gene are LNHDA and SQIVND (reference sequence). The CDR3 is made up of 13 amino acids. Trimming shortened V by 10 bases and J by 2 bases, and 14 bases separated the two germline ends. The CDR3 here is CATTTGANYGYTF. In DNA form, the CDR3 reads TGTGCCACTACAACGGGGGCGAACTATGGCTACACCTTC.

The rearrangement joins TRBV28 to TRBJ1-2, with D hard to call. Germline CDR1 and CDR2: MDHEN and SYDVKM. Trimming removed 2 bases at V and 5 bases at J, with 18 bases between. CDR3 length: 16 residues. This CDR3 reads CASSLGDRQGYYGYTF. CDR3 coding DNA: TGTGCCAGCAGTTTAGGCGACCGCCAAGGGTATTATGGCTACACCTTC.

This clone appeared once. The CDR3 protein is CASSLGIQGSVYEQYF. The CDR3 DNA reads TGTGCCAGCAGCTTGGGCATACAGGGCTCGGTATACGAGCAGTACTTC. The chain links TRBV5-6 to TRBJ2-7; D may be TRBD1 (6 bases). V was shortened by 0 bases and J by 4 bases, with 17 bases between the two germline ends. Germline V lookup: CDR1 SGHDT, CDR2 YYEEEE. This CDR3 has 16 amino acids. Looking up the rest from reference TRBV5-6 and TRBJ2-7 gives the full variable domain: DAGVTQSPTHLIKTRGQQVTLRCSPKSGHDTVSWYQQALGQGPQFIFQYYEEEERQRGNFPDRFSGHQFPNYSSELNVNALLLGDSALYLCASSLGIQGSVYEQYFGPGTRLTVT.

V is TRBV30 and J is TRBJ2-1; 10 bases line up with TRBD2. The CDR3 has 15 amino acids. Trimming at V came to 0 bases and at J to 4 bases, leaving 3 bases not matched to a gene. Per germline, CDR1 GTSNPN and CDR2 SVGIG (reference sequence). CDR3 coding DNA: TGTGCCTGGAGTGTACGAGCGGGAGGGTACAATGAGCAGTTCTTC. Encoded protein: CAWSVRAGGYNEQFF.

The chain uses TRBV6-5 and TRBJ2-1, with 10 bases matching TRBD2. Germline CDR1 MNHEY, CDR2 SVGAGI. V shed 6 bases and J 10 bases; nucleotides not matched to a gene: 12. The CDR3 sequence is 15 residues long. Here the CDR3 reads CASSNLGLAGAEQFF. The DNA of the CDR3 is TGTGCCAGCAGCAACCTAGGCCTAGCGGGAGCAGAGCAGTTCTTC.

Here the CDR3 DNA reads TGTGCCAGCAGTTACCGGGGGGGACCGACCCCAGATACGCAGTATTTT. This gives the protein CASSYRGGPTPDTQYF. The rearrangement joins TRBV6-5 to TRBJ2-3; TRBD2 aligns across 8 bases. Losses at the gene ends were 2 bases for V and 4 bases for J; bases not matched to a gene: 8. This CDR3 has 16 amino acids. Looked up from germline, CDR1 is MNHEY and CDR2 is SVGAGI.

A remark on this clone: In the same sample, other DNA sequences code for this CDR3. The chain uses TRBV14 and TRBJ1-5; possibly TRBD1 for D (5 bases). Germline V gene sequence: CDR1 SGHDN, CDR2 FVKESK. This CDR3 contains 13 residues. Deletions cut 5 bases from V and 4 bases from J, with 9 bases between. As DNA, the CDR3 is TGTGCCAGCAGCACAGGTTTAAATCAGCCCCAGCATTTT. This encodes CASSTGLNQPQHF.

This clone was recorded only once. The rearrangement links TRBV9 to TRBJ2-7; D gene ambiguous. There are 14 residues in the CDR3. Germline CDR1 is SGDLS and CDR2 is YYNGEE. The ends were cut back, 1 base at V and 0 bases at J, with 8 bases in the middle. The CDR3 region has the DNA TGTGCCAGCAGCGTAAACCCCGGCTCCTACGAGCAGTACTTC. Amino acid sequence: CASSVNPGSYEQYF.

The DNA for the CDR3 is TGTGCCAGCAGTCCGGGGTTCGACAGCTTACGCGAAGCTTTCTTT. Amino acids: CASSPGFDSLREAFF. J is TRBJ1-1 and V is TRBV28; tentative D call: TRBD1 (5 bases). Germline V gene data show CDR1 as MDHEN and CDR2 as SYDVKM. Trimming took 5 bases from V and 8 from J, leaving 21 bases between them. The CDR3 covers 15 residues.

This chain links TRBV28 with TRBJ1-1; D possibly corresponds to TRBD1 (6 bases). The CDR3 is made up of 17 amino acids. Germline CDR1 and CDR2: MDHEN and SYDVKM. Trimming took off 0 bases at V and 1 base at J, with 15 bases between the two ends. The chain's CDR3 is CASSLWGRGGTNTEAFF. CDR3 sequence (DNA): TGTGCCAGCAGTTTATGGGGCAGGGGTGGAACGAACACTGAAGCTTTCTTT.

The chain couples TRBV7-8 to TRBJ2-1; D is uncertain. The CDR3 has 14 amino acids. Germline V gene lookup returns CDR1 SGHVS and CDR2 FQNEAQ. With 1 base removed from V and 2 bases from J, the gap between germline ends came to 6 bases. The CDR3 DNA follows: TGTGCCAGCAGCTTAGACGGAGCCTACAATGAGCAGTTCTTC. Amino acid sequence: CASSLDGAYNEQFF.

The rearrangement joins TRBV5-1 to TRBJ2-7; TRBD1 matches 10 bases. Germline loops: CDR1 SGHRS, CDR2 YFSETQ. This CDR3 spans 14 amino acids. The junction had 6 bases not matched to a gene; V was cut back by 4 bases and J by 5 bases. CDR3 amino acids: CASSVTGGEDEQYF. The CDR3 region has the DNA TGCGCCAGCAGCGTGACAGGGGGCGAGGACGAGCAGTACTTC.

CDR3 amino acids: CAWSMEGRQQPQHF. The CDR3 DNA sequence: TGTGCCTGGAGTATGGAGGGAAGACAGCAGCCCCAGCATTTT. This chain uses TRBV30 with TRBJ1-5; D is perhaps TRBD1 (5 bases). The germline V and J ends were trimmed by 2 bases and 7 bases, with 15 bases remaining between them. Germline V gene lookup returns CDR1 GTSNPN and CDR2 SVGIG (reference sequence). This CDR3 is 14 amino acids long.

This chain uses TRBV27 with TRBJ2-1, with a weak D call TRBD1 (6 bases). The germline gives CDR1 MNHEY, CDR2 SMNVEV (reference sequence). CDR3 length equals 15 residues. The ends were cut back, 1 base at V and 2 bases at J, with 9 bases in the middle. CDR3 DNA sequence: TGTGCCAGCAGTTTATTGGGGGCTACCTACAATGAGCAGTTCTTC. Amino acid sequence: CASSLLGATYNEQFF.